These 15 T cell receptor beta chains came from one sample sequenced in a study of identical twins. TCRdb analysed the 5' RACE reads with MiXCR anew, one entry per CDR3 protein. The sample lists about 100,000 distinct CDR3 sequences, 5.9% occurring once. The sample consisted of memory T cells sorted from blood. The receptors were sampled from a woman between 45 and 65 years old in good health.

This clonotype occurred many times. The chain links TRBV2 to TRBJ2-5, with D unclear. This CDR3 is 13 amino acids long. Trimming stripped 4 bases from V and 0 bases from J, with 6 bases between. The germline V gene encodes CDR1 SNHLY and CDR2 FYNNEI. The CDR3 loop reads CASSVSYQETQYF. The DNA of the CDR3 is TGTGCCAGCAGTGTGTCGTACCAAGAGACCCAGTACTTC. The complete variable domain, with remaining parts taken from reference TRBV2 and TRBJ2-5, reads EPEVTQTPSHQVTQMGQEVILRCVPISNHLYFYWYRQILGQKVEFLVSFYNNEISEKSEIFDDQFSVERPDGSNFTLKIRSTKLEDSAMYFCASSVSYQETQYFGPGTRLLVL.

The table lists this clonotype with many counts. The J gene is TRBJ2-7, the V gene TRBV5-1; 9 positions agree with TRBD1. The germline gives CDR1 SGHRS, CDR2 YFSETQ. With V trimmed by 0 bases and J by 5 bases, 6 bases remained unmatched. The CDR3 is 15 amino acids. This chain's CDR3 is CASSLGTGALHEQYF. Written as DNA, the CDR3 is TGCGCCAGCAGCTTGGGGACAGGGGCTTTGCACGAGCAGTACTTC.

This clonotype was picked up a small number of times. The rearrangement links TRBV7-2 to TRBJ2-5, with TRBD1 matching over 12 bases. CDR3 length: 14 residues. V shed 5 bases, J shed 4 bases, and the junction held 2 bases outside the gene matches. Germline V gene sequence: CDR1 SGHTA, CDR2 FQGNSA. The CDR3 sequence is CASSKGQGAETQYF. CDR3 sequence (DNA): TGTGCCAGCAGCAAGGGACAGGGGGCAGAGACCCAGTACTTC. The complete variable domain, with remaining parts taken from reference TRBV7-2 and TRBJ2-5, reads GAGVSQSPSNKVTEKGKDVELRCDPISGHTALYWYRQSLGQGLEFLIYFQGNSAPDKSGLPSDRFSAERTGGSVSTLTIQRTQQEDSAVYLCASSKGQGAETQYFGPGTRLLVL.

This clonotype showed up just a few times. The CDR3: CATSRGEPGGEQYF. CDR3 in DNA: TGTGCCACCAGCAGAGGCGAGCCGGGCGGCGAGCAGTACTTC. The chain employs TRBV15 and TRBJ2-7, with D hard to call. Germline CDR1 reads LNHNV; CDR2 reads YYDKDF (reference sequence). The CDR3 is made up of 14 amino acids. V was shortened by 1 base and J by 6 bases, with 13 bases between the two germline ends.

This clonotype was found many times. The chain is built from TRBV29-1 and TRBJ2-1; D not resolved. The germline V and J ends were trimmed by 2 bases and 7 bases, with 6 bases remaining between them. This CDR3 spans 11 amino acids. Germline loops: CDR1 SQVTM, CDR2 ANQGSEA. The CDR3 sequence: CSVEKGNEQFF. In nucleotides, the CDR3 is TGCAGCGTTGAAAAGGGTAATGAGCAGTTCTTC.

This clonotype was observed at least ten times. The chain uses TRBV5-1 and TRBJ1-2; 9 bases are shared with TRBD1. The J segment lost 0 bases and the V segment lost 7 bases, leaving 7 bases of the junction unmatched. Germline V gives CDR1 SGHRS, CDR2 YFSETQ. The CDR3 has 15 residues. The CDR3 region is CASSGTGLSNYGYTF. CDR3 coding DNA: TGCGCCAGCTCTGGGACAGGGCTTTCTAACTATGGCTACACCTTC.

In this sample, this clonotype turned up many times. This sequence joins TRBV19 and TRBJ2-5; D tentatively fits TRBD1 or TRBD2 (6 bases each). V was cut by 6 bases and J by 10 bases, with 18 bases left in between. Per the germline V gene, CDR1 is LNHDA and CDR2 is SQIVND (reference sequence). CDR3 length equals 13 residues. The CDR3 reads CASSVGGAWDQYF. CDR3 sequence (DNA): TGTGCCAGTAGCGTGGGGGGCGCTTGGGACCAGTACTTC. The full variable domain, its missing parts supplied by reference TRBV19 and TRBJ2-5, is DGGITQSPKYLFRKEGQNVTLSCEQNLNHDAMYWYRQDPGQGLRLIYYSQIVNDFQKGDIAEGYSVSREKKESFPLTVTSAQKNPTAFYLCASSVGGAWDQYFGPGTRLLVL.

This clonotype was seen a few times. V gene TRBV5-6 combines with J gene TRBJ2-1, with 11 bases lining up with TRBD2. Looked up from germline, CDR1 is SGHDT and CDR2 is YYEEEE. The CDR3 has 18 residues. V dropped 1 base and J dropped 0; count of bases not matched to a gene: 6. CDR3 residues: CASSLLAGGTSSYNEQFF. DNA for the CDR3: TGTGCCAGCAGCTTGCTAGCGGGAGGTACGAGCTCCTACAATGAGCAGTTCTTC.

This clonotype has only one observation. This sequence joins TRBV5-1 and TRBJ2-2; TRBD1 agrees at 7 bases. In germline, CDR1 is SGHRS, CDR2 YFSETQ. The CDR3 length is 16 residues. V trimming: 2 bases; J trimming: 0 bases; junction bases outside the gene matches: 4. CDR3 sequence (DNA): TGCGCCAGCAGCTTCTTGGGACAGCCGAACACCGGGGAGCTGTTTTTT. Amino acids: CASSFLGQPNTGELFF.

The CDR3 here is CASSSNLPPETQYF. The CDR3 region has the DNA TGTGCCAGTAGTTCCAATCTTCCCCCAGAGACCCAGTACTTC. The chain couples TRBV19 to TRBJ2-5; no firm D call. Germline CDR1 LNHDA, CDR2 SQIVND (reference sequence). This CDR3 is built from 14 residues. V lost 5 bases to trimming and J lost 4 bases, with 14 bases between them.

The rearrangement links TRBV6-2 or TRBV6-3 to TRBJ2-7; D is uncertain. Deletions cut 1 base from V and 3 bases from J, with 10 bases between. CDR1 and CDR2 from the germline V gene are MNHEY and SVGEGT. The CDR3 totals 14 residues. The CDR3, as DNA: TGTGCCAGCAGTTACTTCCTCGGAGTCTACGAGCAGTACTTC. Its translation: CASSYFLGVYEQYF.

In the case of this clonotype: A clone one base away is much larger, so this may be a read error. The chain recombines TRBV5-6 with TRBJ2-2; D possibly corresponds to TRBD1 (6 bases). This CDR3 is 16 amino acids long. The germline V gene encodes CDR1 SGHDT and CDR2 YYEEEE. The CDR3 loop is CASSFTRDRDTGEMFF. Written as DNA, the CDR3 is TGTGCCAGCAGCTTCACCAGGGATAGGGACACCGGGGAGATGTTTTTT.

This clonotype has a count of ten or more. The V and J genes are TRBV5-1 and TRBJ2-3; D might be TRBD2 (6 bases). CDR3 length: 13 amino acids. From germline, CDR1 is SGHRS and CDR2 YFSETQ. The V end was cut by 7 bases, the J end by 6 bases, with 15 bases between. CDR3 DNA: TGCGCCAGCTACGGATCGGCGGGGGATACGCAGTATTTT. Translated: CASYGSAGDTQYF. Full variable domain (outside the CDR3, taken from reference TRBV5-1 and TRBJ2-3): KAGVTQTPRYLIKTRGQQVTLSCSPISGHRSVSWYQQTPGQGLQFLFEYFSETQRNKGNFPGRFSGRQFSNSRSEMNVSTLELGDSALYLCASYGSAGDTQYFGPGTRLTVL.

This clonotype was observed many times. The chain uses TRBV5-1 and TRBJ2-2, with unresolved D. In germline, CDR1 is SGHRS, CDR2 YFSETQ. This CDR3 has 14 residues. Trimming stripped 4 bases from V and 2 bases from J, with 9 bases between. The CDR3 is CASSADQNTGELFF. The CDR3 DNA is TGCGCCAGCAGCGCGGACCAAAACACCGGGGAGCTGTTTTTT.

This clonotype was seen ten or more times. CDR3 DNA: TGTGCCAGCAGCCAAGACGGGACACCTCTCGATGAGCAGTTCTTC. The encoded protein is CASSQDGTPLDEQFF. This sequence joins TRBV3-1 and TRBJ2-1, with D possibly being TRBD1 (6 bases). V lost 0 bases to trimming and J lost 8 bases, with 14 bases between them. The CDR3 extends over 15 amino acids. Germline CDR1 and CDR2: LGHDT and YNNKEL (reference sequence).